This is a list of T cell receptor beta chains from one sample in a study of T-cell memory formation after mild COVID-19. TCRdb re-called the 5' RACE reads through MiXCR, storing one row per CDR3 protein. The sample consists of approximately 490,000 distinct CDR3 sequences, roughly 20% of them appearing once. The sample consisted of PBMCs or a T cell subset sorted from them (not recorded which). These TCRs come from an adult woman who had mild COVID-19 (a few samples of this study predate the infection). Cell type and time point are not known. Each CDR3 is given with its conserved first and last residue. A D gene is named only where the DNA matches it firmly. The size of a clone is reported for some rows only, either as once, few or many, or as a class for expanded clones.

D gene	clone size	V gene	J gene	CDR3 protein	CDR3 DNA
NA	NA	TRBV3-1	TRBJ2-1	CASSRSQVRGNYNEQFF	TGTGCCAGCAGCCGAAGTCAGGTCCGAGGGAACTACAATGAGCAGTTCTTC
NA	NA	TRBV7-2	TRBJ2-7	CASSLTGTHYEQYF	TGTGCCAGCAGCTTGACAGGGACTCACTACGAGCAGTACTTC
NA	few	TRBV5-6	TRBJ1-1	CASSIESNRVSEAFF	TGTGCCAGCAGCATCGAGAGTAACAGGGTGAGTGAAGCTTTCTTT
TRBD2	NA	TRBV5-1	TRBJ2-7	CASSLVAGAWEQYF	TGCGCCAGCAGCTTGGTAGCGGGAGCGTGGGAGCAGTACTTC
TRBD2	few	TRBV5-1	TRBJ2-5	CASSLAARERERKTQYF	TGCGCCAGCAGCTTGGCCGCGAGGGAGCGGGAAAGGAAGACCCAGTACTTC
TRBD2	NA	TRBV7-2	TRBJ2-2	CASSLALAGGVQELFF	TGTGCCAGCAGCTTAGCCCTAGCGGGAGGCGTCCAGGAGCTGTTTTTT
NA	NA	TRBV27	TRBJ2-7	CASTFGAGAEQYF	TGTGCCAGCACCTTCGGGGCAGGGGCCGAGCAGTACTTC
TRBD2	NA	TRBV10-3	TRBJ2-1	CAISAPGLASPSYNEQFF	TGTGCCATCAGTGCACCGGGACTAGCGAGTCCTTCCTACAATGAGCAGTTCTTC
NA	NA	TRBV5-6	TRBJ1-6	CASSFLEISPLHF	TGTGCCAGCAGCTTTCTCGAGATTTCACCCCTCCACTTT
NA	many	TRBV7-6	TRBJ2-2	CASSWLGSGTNTGELFF	TGTGCCAGCAGCTGGCTAGGGAGCGGCACGAACACCGGGGAGCTGTTTTTT
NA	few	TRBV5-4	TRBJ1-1	CASSSNRDLNTEAFF	TGTGCCAGCAGCTCTAACAGGGATCTGAACACTGAAGCTTTCTTT
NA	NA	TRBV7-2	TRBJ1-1	CASSLTGIRPPVEAFF	TGTGCCAGCAGCTTAACGGGGATCCGGCCCCCTGTTGAAGCTTTCTTT
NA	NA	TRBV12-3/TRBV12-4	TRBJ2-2	CASSWQGAGELFF	TGTGCCAGCAGTTGGCAGGGTGCCGGGGAGCTGTTTTTT
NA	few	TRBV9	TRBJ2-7	CASSATGTPYEQYF	TGTGCCAGCAGCGCCACGGGGACCCCTTACGAGCAGTACTTC
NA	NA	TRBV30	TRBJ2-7	CAWSAHRDSEQYF	TGTGCCTGGAGTGCCCACCGGGACTCCGAGCAGTACTTC
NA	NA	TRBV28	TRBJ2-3	CASSFLRSWSTDTQYF	TGTGCCAGCAGTTTCTTGCGTAGTTGGAGCACAGATACGCAGTATTTT
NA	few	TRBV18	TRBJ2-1	CASSPTNFNEQFF	TGTGCCAGCTCACCAACTAATTTCAATGAGCAGTTCTTC
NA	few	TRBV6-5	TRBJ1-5	CASTSGQSNQPQHF	TGTGCCAGCACTTCGGGGCAGAGCAATCAGCCCCAGCATTTT
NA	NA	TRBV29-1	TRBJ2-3	CSVEGGITDTQYF	TGCAGCGTTGAGGGGGGAATCACAGATACGCAGTATTTT
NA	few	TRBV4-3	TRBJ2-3	CASSQGIRGTDTQYF	TGCGCCAGCAGCCAAGGGATTCGAGGGACAGATACGCAGTATTTT
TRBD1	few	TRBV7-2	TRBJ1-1	CASSLTGVADTEAFF	TGTGCCAGCAGCCTGACAGGGGTGGCGGACACTGAAGCTTTCTTT
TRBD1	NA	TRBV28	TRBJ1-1	CASGDRGRRTEAFF	TGTGCCAGCGGAGACAGGGGGCGGAGGACTGAAGCTTTCTTT
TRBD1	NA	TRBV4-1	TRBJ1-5	CASSHAGTGNPINQPQHF	TGCGCCAGCAGCCACGCCGGGACAGGGAACCCCATCAATCAGCCCCAGCATTTT
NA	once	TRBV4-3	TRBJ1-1	CASSQMRRSTEAFF	TGCGCCAGCAGCCAGATGCGGCGGTCCACTGAAGCTTTCTTT
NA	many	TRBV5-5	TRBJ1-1	CASSLVGRSTEAFF	TGTGCCAGCAGCTTGGTGGGGAGGAGCACTGAAGCTTTCTTT
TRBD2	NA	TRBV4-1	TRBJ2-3	CASSQAAGGQDTQYF	TGCGCCAGCAGCCAAGCAGCGGGGGGGCAAGATACGCAGTATTTT
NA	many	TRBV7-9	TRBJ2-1	CASSFSGNEQFF	TGTGCCAGCAGCTTTTCCGGCAATGAGCAGTTCTTC
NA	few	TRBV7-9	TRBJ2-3	CASSAGGPGTDTQYF	TGTGCCAGCAGTGCCGGGGGGCCGGGCACAGATACGCAGTATTTT
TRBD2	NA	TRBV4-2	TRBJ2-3	CASSQGSSGSTDTQYF	TGTGCCAGCAGCCAAGGCTCTAGCGGTAGCACAGATACGCAGTATTTT